This T cell receptor (beta chain) is drawn from a study of cytomegalovirus exposure and HLA in healthy donors. The overall study: Researchers previously reported finding about 110 million unique TCR beta sequences from some 180 million T cells.

Whole-study findings and limits: According to an earlier analysis, most TCR beta V segments yielded productive rearrangements about 90% or about 30% of the time. Cytomegalovirus association was assigned to 150 to 200 TCR beta chains. As a later analysis revealed, the rate of TCR association differed by HLA locus, with DRB1 most and HLA-C fewest.

Primers for the PCR totalled 60 Vbeta and 13 Jbeta. Sequencing was performed with immunoSEQ multiplex PCR; in TCRdb, only in-frame clones are kept and a portion is missing. Seen here are about 140,000 clones, about three quarters observed once, and the top ten hold nearly 4%. Note on this clone: Its target is unknown.

V was clipped by 1 base and J by 5 bases, with 21 bases between them. This CDR3 has 17 residues. Looked up from germline, CDR1 is SEHNR and CDR2 is FQNEAQ (reference sequence). The sequence derives from a male donor in good health and CMV-seronegative. The rearrangement links TRBV7-9 to TRBJ2-7; D may be TRBD2 (6 bases). The source material was PBMCs. DNA for the CDR3: TGTGCCAGCAGCTTAGTAGTGGGACCGGAGGGGCTCAACGAGCAGTACTTC. This codes for CASSLVVGPEGLNEQYF. Looking up the rest from reference TRBV7-9 and TRBJ2-7 gives the full variable domain: DTGVSQNPRHKITKRGQNVTFRCDPISEHNRLYWYRQTLGQGPEFLTYFQNEAQLEKSRLLSDRFSAERPKGSFSTLEIQRTEQGDSAMYLCASSLVVGPEGLNEQYFGPGTRLTVT.